These T cell receptor beta chains were read from a single sample in a study of cytotoxic CD8 clonotypes in ibrutinib-treated CLL. Generated by immunoSEQ multiplex PCR, the TCRdb table keeps only in-frame clones and is missing some. The table has approximately 150,000 clones, 70% to 80% seen once. The input for sequencing was PBMCs, taken after 12 months of ibrutinib treatment. The source is a human donor with chronic lymphocytic leukemia. Both conserved end residues are part of each CDR3.

j_call v_call cdr3_aa
TRBJ2-3 TRBV7-2 CASSKQGTDTQYF
TRBJ2-1 TRBV7-9 CASSLVEQFF
TRBJ2-5 TRBV9 CASSSRPDRLGKTQYF
TRBJ2-5 TRBV20-1 CSAIEGETQYF
TRBJ2-3 TRBV30 CAWGLGGTDTQYF
TRBJ1-6 TRBV2 CASSESWGSNSPLHF
TRBJ2-7 TRBV19 CASSMGAYEQYF
TRBJ1-5 TRBV6-1 CASSESRGGHPQHF
TRBJ1-2 TRBV5-1 CASSLGGPNGPYGYTF
TRBJ1-2 TRBV6-5 CASSYYGLGYGYTF
TRBJ2-7 TRBV11-3 CASSLRVGSGEQYF
TRBJ2-2 TRBV11-3 CASSPWRRGAGFNTGELFF
TRBJ2-7 TRBV5-6 CASSLKAYEQYF
TRBJ2-3 TRBV7-3 CASSLTGGDTDTQYF
TRBJ2-7 TRBV2 CASTVRSGAPSEQYF
TRBJ2-7 TRBV27 CASSSLAGGGEQYF
TRBJ2-3 TRBV14 CASSQRSLGSTDTQYF
TRBJ2-7 TRBV5-6 CASSLQSYYEQYF
TRBJ2-2 TRBV6-5 CASCNTGELFF
TRBJ1-1 TRBV19 CASSMAMRGTISFF
TRBJ2-1 TRBV4-2 CASSQDPRGTEAYNEQFF
TRBJ2-7 TRBV4-3 CASSRETGPSYEQYF
TRBJ2-1 TRBV15 CATSRVRMRGQYYNEQFF
TRBJ1-2 TRBV11-2 CASSLGQISTVYGYTF
TRBJ2-2 TRBV11-2 CASSLRTVNTGELFF